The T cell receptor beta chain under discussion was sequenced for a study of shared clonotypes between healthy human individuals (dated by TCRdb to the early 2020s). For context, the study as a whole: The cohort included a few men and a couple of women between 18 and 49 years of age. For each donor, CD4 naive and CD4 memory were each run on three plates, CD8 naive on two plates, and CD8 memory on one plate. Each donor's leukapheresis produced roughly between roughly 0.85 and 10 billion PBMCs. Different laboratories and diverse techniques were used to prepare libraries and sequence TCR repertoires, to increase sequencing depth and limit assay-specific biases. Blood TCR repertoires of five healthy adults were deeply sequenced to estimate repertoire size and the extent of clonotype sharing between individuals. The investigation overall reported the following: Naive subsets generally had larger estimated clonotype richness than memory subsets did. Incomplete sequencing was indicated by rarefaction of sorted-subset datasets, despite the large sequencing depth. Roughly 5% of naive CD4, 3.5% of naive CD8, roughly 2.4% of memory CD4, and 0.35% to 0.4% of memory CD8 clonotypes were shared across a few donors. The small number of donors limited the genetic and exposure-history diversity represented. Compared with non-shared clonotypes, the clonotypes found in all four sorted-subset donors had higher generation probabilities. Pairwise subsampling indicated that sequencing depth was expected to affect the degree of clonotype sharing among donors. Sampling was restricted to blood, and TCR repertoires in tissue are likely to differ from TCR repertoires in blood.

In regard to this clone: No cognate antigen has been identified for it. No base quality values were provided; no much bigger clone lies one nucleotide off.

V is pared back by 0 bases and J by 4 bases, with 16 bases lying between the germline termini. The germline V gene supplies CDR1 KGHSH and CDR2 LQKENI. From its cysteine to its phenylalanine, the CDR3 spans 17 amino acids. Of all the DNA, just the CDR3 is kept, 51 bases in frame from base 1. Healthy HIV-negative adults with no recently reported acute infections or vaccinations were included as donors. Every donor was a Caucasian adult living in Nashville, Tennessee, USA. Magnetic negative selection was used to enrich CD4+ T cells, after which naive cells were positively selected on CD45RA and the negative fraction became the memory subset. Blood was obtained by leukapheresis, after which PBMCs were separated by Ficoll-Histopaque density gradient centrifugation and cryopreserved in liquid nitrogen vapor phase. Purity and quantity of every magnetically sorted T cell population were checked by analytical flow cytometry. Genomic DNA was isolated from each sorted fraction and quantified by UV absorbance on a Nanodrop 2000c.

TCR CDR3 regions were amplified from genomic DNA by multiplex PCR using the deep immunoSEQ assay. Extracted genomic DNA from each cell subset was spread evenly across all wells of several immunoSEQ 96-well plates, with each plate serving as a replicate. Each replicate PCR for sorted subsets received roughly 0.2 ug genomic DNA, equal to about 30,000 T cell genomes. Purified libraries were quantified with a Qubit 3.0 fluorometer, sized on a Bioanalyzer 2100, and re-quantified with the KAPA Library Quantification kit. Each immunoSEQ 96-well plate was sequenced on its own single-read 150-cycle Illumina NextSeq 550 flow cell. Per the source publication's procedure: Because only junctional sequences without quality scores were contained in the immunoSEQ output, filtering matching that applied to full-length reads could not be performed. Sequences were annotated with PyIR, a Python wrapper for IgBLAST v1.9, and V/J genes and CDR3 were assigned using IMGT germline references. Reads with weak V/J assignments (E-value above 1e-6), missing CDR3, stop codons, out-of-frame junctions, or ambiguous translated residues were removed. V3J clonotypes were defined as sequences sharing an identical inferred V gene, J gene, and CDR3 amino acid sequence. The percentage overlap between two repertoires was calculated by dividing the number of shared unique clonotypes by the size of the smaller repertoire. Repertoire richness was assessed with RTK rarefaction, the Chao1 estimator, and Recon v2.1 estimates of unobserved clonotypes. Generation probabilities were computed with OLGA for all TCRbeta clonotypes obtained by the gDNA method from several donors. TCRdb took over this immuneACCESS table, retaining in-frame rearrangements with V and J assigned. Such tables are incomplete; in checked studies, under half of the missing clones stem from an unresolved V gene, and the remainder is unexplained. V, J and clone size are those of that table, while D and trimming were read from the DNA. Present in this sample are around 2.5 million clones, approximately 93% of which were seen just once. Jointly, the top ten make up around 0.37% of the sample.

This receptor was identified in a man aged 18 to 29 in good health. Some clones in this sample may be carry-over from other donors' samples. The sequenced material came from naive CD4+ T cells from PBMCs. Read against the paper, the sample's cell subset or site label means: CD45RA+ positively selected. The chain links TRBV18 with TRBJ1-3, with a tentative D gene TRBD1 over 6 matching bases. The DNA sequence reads TGTGCCAGCTCACCACCGGGACACTTACTTCTGGGAAACACCATATATTTT. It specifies CASSPPGHLLLGNTIYF.